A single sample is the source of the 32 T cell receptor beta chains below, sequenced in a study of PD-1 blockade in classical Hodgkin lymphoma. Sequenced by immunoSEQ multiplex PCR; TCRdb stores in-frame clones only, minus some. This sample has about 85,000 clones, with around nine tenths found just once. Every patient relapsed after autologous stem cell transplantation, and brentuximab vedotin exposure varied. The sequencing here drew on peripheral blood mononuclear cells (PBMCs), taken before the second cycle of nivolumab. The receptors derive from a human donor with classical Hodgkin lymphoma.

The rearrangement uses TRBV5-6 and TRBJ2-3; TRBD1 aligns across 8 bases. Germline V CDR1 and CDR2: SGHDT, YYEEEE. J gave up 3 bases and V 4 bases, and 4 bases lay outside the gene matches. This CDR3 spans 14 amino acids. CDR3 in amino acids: CASSKDRETDTQYF. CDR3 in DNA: TGTGCCAGCAGCAAGGACAGGGAGACAGATACGCAGTATTTT.

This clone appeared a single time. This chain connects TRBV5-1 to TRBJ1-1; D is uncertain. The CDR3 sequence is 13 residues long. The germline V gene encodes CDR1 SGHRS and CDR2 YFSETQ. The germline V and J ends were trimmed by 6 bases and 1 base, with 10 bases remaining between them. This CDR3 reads CASTFAGNTEAFF. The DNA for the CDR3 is TGCGCCAGCACCTTCGCGGGGAACACTGAAGCTTTCTTT.

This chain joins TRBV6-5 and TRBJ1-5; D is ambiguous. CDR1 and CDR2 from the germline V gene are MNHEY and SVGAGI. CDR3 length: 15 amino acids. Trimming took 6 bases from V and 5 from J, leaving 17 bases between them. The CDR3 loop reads CASSRQGELYQPQHF. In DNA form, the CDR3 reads TGTGCCAGCAGCCGACAAGGCGAGTTGTATCAGCCCCAGCATTTT.

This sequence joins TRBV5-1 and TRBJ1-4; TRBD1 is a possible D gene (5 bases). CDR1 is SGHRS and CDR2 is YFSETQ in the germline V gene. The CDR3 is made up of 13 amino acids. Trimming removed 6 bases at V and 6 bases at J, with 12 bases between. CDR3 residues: CASNGGGDEKLFF. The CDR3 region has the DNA TGCGCCAGCAATGGGGGAGGGGATGAAAAACTGTTTTTT.

The CDR3 loop reads CASSLPGLAGGWALDEQFF. The CDR3 DNA sequence: TGCGCCAGCAGCCTACCCGGACTAGCGGGGGGATGGGCTTTGGATGAGCAGTTCTTC. The chain couples TRBV4-1 to TRBJ2-1; TRBD2 agrees at 14 bases. Germline-derived CDR1 and CDR2 are MGHRA and YSYEKL. The CDR3 extends over 19 amino acids. Germline trimming cut 4 bases from V and 8 bases from J; bases unmatched to any gene: 16.

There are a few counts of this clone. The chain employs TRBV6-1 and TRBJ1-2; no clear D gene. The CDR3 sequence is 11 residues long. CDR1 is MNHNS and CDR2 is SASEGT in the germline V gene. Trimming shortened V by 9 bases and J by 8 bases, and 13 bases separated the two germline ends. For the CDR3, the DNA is TGTGCCAGACTGGGAGCGGGAGGCTACACCTTC. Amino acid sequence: CARLGAGGYTF.

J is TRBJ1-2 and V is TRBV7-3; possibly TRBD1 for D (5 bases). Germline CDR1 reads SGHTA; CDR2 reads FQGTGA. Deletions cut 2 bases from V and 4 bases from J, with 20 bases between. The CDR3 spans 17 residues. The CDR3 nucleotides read TGTGCCAGCAGCTTATTTCCAATGGAGGCAGGGACCTATGGCTACACCTTC. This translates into CASSLFPMEAGTYGYTF. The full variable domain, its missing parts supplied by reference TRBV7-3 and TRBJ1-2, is GAGVSQTPSNKVTEKGKYVELRCDPISGHTALYWYRQSLGQGPEFLIYFQGTGAADDSGLPNDRFFAVRPEGSVSTLKIQRTERGDSAVYLCASSLFPMEAGTYGYTFGSGTRLTVV.

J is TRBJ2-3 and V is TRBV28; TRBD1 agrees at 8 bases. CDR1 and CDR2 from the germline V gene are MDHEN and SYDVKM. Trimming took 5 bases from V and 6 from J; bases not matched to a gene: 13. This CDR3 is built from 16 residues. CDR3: CASSDYIGQGRDTQYF. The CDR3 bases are TGTGCCAGCAGTGACTACATCGGACAGGGTCGGGATACGCAGTATTTT.

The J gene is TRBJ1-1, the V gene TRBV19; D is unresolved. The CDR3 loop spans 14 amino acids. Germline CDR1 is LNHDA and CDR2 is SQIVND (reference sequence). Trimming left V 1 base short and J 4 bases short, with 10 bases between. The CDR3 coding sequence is TGTGCCAGTAGTATAGCATCCGCTGGCACTGAAGCTTTCTTT. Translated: CASSIASAGTEAFF.

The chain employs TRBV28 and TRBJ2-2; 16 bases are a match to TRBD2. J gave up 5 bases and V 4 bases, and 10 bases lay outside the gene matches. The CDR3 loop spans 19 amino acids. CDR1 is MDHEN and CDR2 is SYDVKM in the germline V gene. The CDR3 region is CASSSGLAGGPVDTGELFF. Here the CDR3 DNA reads TGTGCCAGCAGTTCGGGACTAGCGGGAGGGCCGGTAGATACCGGGGAGCTGTTTTTT. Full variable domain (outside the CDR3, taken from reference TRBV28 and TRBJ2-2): DVKVTQSSRYLVKRTGEKVFLECVQDMDHENMFWYRQDPGLGLRLIYFSYDVKMKEKGDIPEGYSVSREKKERFSLILESASTNQTSMYLCASSSGLAGGPVDTGELFFGEGSRLTVL.

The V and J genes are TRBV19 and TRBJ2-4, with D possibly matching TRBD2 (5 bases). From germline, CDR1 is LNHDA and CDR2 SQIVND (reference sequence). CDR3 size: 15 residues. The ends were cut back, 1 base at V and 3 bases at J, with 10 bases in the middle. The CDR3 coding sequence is TGTGCCAGTAGTATAGTCCCAGGAGGCAAAAACATTCAGTACTTC. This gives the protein CASSIVPGGKNIQYF.

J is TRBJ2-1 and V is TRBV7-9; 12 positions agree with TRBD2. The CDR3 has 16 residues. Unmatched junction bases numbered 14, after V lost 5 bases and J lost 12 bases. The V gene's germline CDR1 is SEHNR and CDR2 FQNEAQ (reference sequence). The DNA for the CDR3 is TGTGCCAGCAGCCCACTGACCCGACTAGCGGGAGATGTGCAGTTCTTC. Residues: CASSPLTRLAGDVQFF.

The CDR3 sequence is CATSRDTLNTGELFF. The CDR3 DNA follows: TGTGCCACCAGCAGAGATACCCTGAACACCGGGGAGCTGTTTTTT. The chain recombines TRBV15 with TRBJ2-2; D gene ambiguous. CDR3 length: 15 residues. Germline lookup yields CDR1 LNHNV and CDR2 YYDKDF (reference sequence). Trimming removed 0 bases from V and 1 base from J, with 6 bases in between.

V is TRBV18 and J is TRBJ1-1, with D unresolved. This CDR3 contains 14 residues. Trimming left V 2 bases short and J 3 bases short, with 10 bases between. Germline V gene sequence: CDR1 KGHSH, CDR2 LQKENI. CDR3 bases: TGTGCCAGCTCACCATCCGGCGGGTACACTGAAGCTTTCTTT. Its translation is CASSPSGGYTEAFF.

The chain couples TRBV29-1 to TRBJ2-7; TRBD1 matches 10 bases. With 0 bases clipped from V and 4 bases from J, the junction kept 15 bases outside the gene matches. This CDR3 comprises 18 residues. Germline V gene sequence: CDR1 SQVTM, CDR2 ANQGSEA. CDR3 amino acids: CSVEDPTRGTGENYEQYF. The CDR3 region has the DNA TGCAGCGTTGAAGATCCCACTCGGGGGACAGGGGAAAATTACGAGCAGTACTTC.

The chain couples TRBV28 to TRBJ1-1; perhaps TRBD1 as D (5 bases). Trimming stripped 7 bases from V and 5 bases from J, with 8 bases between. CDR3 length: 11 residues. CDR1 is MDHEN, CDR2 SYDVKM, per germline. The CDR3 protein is CASTSGTEAFF. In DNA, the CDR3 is TGTGCCAGCACGTCAGGGACTGAAGCTTTCTTT.

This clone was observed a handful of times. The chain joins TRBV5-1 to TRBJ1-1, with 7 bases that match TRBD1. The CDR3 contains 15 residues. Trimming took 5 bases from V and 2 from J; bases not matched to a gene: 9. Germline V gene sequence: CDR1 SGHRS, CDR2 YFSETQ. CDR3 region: CASSINRGGNTEAFF. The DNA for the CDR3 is TGCGCCAGCAGTATCAACAGGGGCGGAAACACTGAAGCTTTCTTT.

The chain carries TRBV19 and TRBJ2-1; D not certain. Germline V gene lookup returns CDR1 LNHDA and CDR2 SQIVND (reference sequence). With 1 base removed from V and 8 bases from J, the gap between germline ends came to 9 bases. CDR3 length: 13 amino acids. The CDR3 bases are TGTGCCAGTAGTATAGTCGCAGGAGATGAGCAGTTCTTC. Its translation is CASSIVAGDEQFF.

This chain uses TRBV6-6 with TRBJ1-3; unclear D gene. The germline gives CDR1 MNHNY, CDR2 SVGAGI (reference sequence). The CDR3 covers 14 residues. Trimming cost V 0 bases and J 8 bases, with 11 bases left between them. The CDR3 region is CASSYSNILDTIYF. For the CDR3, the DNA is TGTGCCAGCAGTTACTCAAATATCCTGGACACCATATATTTT.

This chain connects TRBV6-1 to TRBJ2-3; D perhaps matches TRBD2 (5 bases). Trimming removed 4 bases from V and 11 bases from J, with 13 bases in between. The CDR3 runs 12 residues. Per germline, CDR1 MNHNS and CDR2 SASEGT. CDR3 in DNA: TGTGCCAGCAGTGCTAGCCACGTTGAGCAGTATTTT. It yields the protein CASSASHVEQYF.

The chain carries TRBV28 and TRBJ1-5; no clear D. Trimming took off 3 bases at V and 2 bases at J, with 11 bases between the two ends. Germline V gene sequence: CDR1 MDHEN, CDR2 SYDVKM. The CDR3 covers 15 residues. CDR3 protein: CASSFAGGGNQPQHF. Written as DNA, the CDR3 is TGTGCCAGCAGTTTTGCGGGAGGAGGCAATCAGCCCCAGCATTTT.

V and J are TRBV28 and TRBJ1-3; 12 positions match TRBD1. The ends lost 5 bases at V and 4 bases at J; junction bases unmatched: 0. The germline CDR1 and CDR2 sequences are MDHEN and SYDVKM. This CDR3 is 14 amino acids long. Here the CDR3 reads CASSGTGGGNTIYF. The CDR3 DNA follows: TGTGCCAGCAGTGGGACAGGGGGCGGAAACACCATATATTTT.

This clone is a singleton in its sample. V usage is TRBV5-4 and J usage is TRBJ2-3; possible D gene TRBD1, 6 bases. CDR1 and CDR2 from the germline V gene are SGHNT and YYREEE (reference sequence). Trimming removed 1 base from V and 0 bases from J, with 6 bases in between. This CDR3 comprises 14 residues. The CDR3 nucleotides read TGTGCCAGCAGCTTGACAGGGAGCACAGATACGCAGTATTTT. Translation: CASSLTGSTDTQYF.

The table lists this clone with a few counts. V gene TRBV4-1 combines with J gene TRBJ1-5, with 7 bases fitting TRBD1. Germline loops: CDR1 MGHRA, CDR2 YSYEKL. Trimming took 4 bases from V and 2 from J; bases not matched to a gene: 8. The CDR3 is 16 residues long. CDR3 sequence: CASSPPLGGRNQPQHF. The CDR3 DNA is TGCGCCAGCAGCCCGCCCCTAGGGGGCCGCAATCAGCCCCAGCATTTT.

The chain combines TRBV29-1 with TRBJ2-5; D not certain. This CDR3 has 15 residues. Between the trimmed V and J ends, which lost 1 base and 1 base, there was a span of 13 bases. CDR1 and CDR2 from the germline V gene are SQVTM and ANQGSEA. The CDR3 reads CSVEGVVRVQETQYF. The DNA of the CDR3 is TGCAGCGTTGAAGGGGTGGTAAGGGTCCAAGAGACCCAGTACTTC.

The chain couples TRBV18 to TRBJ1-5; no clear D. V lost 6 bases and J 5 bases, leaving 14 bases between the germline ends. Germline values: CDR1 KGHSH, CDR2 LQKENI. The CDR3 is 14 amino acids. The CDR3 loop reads CASSSWARDQPQHF. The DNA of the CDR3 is TGTGCCAGCTCCTCATGGGCCAGAGATCAGCCCCAGCATTTT.

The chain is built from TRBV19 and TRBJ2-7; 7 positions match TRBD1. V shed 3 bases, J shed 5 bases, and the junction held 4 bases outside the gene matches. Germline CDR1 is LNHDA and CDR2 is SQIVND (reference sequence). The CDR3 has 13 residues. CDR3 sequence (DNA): TGTGCCAGTAGTATGCGCACAGGGGACGAGCAGTACTTC. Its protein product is CASSMRTGDEQYF. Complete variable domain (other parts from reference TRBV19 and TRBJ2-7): DGGITQSPKYLFRKEGQNVTLSCEQNLNHDAMYWYRQDPGQGLRLIYYSQIVNDFQKGDIAEGYSVSREKKESFPLTVTSAQKNPTAFYLCASSMRTGDEQYFGPGTRLTVT.

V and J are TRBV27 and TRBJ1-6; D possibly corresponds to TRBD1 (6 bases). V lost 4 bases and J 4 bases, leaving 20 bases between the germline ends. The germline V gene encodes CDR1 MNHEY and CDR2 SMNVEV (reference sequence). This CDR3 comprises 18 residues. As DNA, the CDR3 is TGTGCCAGCAGTTCCTTCACAGGGCGGAGGGGTTATAATTCACCCCTCCACTTT. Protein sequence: CASSSFTGRRGYNSPLHF.

CDR3 in amino acids: CASSSRDRGNGYTF. The CDR3 DNA reads TGTGCCAGCAGTAGCAGGGACAGGGGAAATGGCTACACCTTC. The gene calls are TRBV6-5 and TRBJ1-2; 10 bases align to TRBD1. CDR1 and CDR2 (germline): MNHEY, SVGAGI. The CDR3 is 14 residues long. With 5 bases clipped from V and 6 bases from J, the junction kept 6 bases outside the gene matches.

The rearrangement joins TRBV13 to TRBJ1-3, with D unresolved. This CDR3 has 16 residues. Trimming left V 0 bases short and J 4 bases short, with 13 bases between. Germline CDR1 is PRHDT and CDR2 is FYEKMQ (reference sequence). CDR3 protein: CASSLGLKGFGNTIYF. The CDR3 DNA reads TGTGCCAGCAGCTTAGGCCTCAAGGGCTTCGGAAACACCATATATTTT.

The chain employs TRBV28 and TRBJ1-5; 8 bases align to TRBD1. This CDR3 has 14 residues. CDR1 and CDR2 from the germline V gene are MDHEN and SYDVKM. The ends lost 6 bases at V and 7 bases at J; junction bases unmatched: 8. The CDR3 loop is CASSHGQGTQPQHF. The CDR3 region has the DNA TGTGCCAGCAGCCACGGACAGGGAACCCAGCCCCAGCATTTT.

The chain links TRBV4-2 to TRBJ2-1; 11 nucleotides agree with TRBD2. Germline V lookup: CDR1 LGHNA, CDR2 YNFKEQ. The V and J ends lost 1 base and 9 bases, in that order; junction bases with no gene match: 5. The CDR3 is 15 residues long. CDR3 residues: CASSQVAGGPGEQFF. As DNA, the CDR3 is TGTGCCAGCAGCCAAGTAGCGGGAGGGCCGGGTGAGCAGTTCTTC.